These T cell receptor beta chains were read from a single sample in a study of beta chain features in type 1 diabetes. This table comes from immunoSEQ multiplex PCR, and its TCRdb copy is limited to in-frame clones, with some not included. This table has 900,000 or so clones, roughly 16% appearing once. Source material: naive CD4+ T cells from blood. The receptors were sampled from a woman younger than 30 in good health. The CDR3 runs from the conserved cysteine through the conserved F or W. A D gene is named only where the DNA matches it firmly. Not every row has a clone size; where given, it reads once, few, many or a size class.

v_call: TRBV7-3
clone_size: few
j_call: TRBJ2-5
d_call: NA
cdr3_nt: TGTGCCAGCAGCCCCTCGGGGACTTCAGAGACCCAGTACTTC
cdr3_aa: CASSPSGTSETQYF

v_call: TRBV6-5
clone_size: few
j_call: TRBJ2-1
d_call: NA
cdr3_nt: TGTGCCAGCAGTTACCAACCCTTTAGCTCCTACAATGAGCAGTTCTTC
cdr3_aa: CASSYQPFSSYNEQFF

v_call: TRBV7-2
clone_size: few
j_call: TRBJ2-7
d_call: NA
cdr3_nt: TGTGCCAGCAGCTTAGACGGGAGCGTCGGCTACGAGCAGTACTTC
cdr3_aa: CASSLDGSVGYEQYF

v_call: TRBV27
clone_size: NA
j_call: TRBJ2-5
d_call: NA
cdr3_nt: TGTGCCAGCTTCCAAAAACCCGGGGAGACCCAGTACTTC
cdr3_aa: CASFQKPGETQYF

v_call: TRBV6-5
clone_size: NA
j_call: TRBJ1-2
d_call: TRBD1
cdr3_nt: TGTGCCAGCAGTCGGACAGGTGGGAACTATGGCTACACCTTC
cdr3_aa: CASSRTGGNYGYTF

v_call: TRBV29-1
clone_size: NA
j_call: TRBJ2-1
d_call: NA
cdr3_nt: TGCAGCGTCGGCCACGGGAACGCCGGGCAGTTCTTC
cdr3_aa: CSVGHGNAGQFF

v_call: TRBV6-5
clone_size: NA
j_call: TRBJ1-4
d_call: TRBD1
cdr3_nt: TGTGCCAGCAGTTACTCCGGGACCCCAGGGGGAGAAAAACTGTTTTTT
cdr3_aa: CASSYSGTPGGEKLFF

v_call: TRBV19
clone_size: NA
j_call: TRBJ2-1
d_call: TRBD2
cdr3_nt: TGTGCCAGTAATCTAGGAGGGGCCGGGAGGGATGAGCAGTTCTTC
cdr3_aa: CASNLGGAGRDEQFF

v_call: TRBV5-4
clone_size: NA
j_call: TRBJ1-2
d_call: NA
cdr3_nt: TGTGCCAGCAGCTTGACAGGGAACGACTATGGCTACACCTTC
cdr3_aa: CASSLTGNDYGYTF

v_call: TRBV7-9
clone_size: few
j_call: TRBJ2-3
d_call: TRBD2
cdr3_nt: TGTGCCAGCGTCGGGGGAGGGCCCGGTTTCACAGATACGCAGTATTTT
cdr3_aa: CASVGGGPGFTDTQYF

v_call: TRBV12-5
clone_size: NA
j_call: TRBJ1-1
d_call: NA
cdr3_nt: TGTGCTAGTGGGGACGGTTACACTGAAGCTTTCTTT
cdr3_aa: CASGDGYTEAFF

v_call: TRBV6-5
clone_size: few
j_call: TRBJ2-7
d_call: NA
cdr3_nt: TGTGCCAGCAGCTATAGTGGTGCGGGACCCTACGAGCAGTACTTC
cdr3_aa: CASSYSGAGPYEQYF

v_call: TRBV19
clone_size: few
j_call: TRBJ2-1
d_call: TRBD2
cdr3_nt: TGTGCCAGTAGCGGCGGGAGTGGGGGTTACAATGAGCAGTTCTTC
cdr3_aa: CASSGGSGGYNEQFF

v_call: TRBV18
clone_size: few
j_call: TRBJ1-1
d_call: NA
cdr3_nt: TGTGCCAGCTCACCACGTGCCCGACTGGACACTGAAGCTTTCTTT
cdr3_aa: CASSPRARLDTEAFF

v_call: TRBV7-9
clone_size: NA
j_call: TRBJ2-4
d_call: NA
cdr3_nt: TGTGCCAGCAGCTTAGGAAGGGGAACAGACATTCAGTACTTC
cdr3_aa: CASSLGRGTDIQYF

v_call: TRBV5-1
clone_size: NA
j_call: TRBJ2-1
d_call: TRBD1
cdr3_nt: TGCGCCACCAATCCCGGGACAGGGTCTGAGCAGTTCTTC
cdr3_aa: CATNPGTGSEQFF

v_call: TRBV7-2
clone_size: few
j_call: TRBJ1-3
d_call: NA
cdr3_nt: TGTGCCAGCAGCTCCCAGGGCTCTGGAAACACCATATATTTT
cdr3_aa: CASSSQGSGNTIYF

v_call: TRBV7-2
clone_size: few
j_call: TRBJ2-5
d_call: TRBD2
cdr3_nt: TGTGCCAGCAGCTTAAGCGGGAGGGCCTGGGAGACCCAGTACTTC
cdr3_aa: CASSLSGRAWETQYF

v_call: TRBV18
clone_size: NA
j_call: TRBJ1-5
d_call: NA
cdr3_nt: TGTGCCAGCTCACAGCTTTTAAGTGGGGGGACTGGCAATCAGCCCCAGCATTTT
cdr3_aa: CASSQLLSGGTGNQPQHF

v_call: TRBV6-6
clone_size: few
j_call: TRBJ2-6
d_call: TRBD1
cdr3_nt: TGTGCCAGCAGGACAGGGGCGGCGGGGGCCAACGTCCTGACTTTC
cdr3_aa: CASRTGAAGANVLTF

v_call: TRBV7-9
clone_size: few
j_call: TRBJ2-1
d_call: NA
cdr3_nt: TGTGCCAGCAGCTTAGCTCCCCCCAGGTACAATGAGCAGTTCTTC
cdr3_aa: CASSLAPPRYNEQFF

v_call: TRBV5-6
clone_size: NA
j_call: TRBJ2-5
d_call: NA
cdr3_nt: TGTGCCAGCAGCCTCACAGGGTATGGGGAGACCCAGTACTTC
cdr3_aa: CASSLTGYGETQYF

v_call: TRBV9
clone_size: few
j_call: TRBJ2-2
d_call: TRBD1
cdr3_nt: TGTGCCAGCAGCGTAGAGGGGGCCAGCGGGGAGCTGTTTTTT
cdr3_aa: CASSVEGASGELFF

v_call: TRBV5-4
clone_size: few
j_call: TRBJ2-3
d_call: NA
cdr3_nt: TGTGCCAGCAGCCACGGAAACGCCGCAGATACGCAGTATTTT
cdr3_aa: CASSHGNAADTQYF

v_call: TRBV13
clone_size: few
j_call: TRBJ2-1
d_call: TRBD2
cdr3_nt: TGTGCCAGCAGCCCCCGACTAGCGGGAGGGCCGAAGCAGTTCTTC
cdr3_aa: CASSPRLAGGPKQFF

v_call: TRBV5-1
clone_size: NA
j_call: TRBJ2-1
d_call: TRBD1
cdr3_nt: TGCGCCAGCAGCTTGGAGGGACAGGGGAGGAGTGAGCAGTTCTTC
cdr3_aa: CASSLEGQGRSEQFF

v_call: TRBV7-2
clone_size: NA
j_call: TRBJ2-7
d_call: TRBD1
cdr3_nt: TGTGCCAGCAGCCTTACGGGGACAGGCTACGAGCAGTACTTC
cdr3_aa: CASSLTGTGYEQYF

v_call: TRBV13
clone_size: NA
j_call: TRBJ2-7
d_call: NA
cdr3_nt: TGTGCCAGCAGCCACTACCCCGGCGGCTACGAGCAGTACTTC
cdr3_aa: CASSHYPGGYEQYF

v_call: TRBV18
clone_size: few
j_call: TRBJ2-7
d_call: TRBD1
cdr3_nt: TGTGCCAGCTCCGTCGGACAGGGGGTGAGCTACGAGCAGTACTTC
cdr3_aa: CASSVGQGVSYEQYF

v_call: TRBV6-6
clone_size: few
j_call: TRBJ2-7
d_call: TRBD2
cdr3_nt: TGTGCCAGCAGATCCCCGGGCGGGGGTTACTACGAGCAGTACTTC
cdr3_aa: CASRSPGGGYYEQYF

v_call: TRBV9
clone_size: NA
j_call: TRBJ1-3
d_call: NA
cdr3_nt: TGTGCCAGTAGTGTTGAAGGGATTCCTGGAAACACCATATATTTT
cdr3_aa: CASSVEGIPGNTIYF

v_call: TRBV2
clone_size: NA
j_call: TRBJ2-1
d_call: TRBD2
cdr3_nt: TGTGCCAGCAGTGATCGAGCGGGAGGGGGTGAGCAGTTCTTC
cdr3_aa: CASSDRAGGGEQFF

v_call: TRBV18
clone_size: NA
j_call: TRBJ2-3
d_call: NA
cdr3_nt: TGTGCCAGCTCATTCGGCCTCCCAGGTACAGATACGCAGTATTTT
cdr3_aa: CASSFGLPGTDTQYF

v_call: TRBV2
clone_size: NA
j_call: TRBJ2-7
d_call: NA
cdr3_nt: TGTGCCAGCAGTGAATCCTACGCCGGGCAGGGATACGAGCAGTACTTC
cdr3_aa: CASSESYAGQGYEQYF

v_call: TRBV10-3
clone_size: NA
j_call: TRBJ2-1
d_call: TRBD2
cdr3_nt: TGTGCCATCAGTGACAGACTAGCGGGACCCAATGAGCAGTTCTTC
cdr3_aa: CAISDRLAGPNEQFF

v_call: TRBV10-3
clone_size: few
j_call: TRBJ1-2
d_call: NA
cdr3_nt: TGTGCCATCAGACGGGACCGCTATGGCGACTATGGCTACACCTTC
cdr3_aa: CAIRRDRYGDYGYTF

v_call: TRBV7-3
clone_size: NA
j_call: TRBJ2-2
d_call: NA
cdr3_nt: TGTGCCAGCAGCTTAAGTCCAGGGGACACCGGGGAGCTGTTTTTT
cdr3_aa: CASSLSPGDTGELFF